The source of this T cell receptor beta chain is a study of ipilimumab plus nivolumab after autologous stem cell transplantation. Overall study: Typical patient got 5 or 6 ipilimumab doses and about eight nivolumab doses (median). Study conclusions and caveats: The authors say TCR, Treg and microbiome findings warrant further study.

Ipilimumab, 1 mg/kg, started 14 to 28 days after autologous transplant. This clone was seen a single time. Antigen specificity is unknown. The assay was immunoSEQ multiplex PCR, and TCRdb's table has in-frame clones only and misses some. The data show 15,000 to 20,000 clones, more than 80% seen once. This TCR was sampled from a male donor with diffuse large B-cell lymphoma. This specimen was PBMCs, taken in a trial of ipilimumab plus nivolumab as post-transplant consolidation.

This CDR3 is CASSQGPRTNLKDEQYF. The CDR3 region has the DNA TGTGCCAGCAGCCAGGGGCCCCGGACTAATTTGAAGGACGAGCAGTACTTC. The rearrangement links TRBV11-2 to TRBJ2-7, with D perhaps matching TRBD1 or TRBD2 (6 bases each). V lost 5 bases and J 5 bases, leaving 25 bases between the germline ends. The CDR3 extends over 17 amino acids. CDR1 is SGHAT, CDR2 FQNNGV, per germline. The full variable domain, completed using reference TRBV11-2 and TRBJ2-7, is EAGVAQSPRYKIIEKRQSVAFWCNPISGHATLYWYQQILGQGPKLLIQFQNNGVVDDSQLPKDRFSAERLKGVDSTLKIQPAKLEDSAVYLCASSQGPRTNLKDEQYFGPGTRLTVT.